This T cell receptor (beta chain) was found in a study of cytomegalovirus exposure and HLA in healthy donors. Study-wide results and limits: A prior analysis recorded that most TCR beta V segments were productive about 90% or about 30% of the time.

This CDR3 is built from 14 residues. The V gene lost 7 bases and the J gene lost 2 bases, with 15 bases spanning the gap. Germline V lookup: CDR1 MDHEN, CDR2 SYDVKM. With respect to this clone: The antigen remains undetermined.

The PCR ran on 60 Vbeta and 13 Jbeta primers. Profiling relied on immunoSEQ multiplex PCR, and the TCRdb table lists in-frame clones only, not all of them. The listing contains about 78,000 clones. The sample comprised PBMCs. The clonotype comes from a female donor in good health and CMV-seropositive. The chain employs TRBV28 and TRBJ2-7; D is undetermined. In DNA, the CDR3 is TGTGCCAGCACCCCAAAAACAGTCGCCTACGAGCAGTACTTC. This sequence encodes CASTPKTVAYEQYF.